These 31 T cell receptor beta chains were sequenced from one sample in a study of shared clonotypes between healthy human individuals. Libraries were prepared by immunoSEQ multiplex PCR; TCRdb keeps only in-frame clonotypes and omits some of them. Here the sample spans over a million clones, around 75% being singletons. Sequencing input: memory CD4+ T cells sorted from blood. Stated subset: CD45RA-negative fraction. All receptors derive from a man between 18 and 29 years old in good health.

The chain is built from TRBV2 and TRBJ1-5; the match to TRBD1 covers 9 bases. This CDR3 has 14 amino acids. The germline gives CDR1 SNHLY, CDR2 FYNNEI. After removal of 5 bases from V and 6 bases from J, the junction contained 5 bases not matched to a gene. CDR3 nucleotides: TGTGCCAGCAGTCCGGGACAGGGTAGTCAGCCCCAGCATTTT. Protein: CASSPGQGSQPQHF. Filled out from reference TRBV2 and TRBJ1-5, the complete variable domain reads EPEVTQTPSHQVTQMGQEVILRCVPISNHLYFYWYRQILGQKVEFLVSFYNNEISEKSEIFDDQFSVERPDGSNFTLKIRSTKLEDSAMYFCASSPGQGSQPQHFGDGTRLSIL.

This clone was observed at least ten times. The V and J genes are TRBV30 and TRBJ2-3; D might be TRBD2 (6 bases). Trimming stripped 7 bases from V and 2 bases from J, with 16 bases between. This CDR3 is built from 14 residues. Germline V CDR1 and CDR2: GTSNPN, SVGIG (reference sequence). The CDR3 DNA follows: TGTGCCTTGGAGGGTGGATTTCCCACAGATACGCAGTATTTT. This gives the protein CALEGGFPTDTQYF.

This chain connects TRBV6-5 to TRBJ2-7; 9 bases map to TRBD1. With 3 bases clipped from V and 4 bases from J, the junction kept 7 bases outside the gene matches. This CDR3 is built from 15 residues. CDR1 is MNHEY and CDR2 is SVGAGI in the germline V gene. The CDR3 loop is CASSYLDRGLYEQYF. The CDR3 DNA reads TGTGCCAGCAGTTATTTGGACAGGGGCCTATACGAGCAGTACTTC.

V gene TRBV6-5 combines with J gene TRBJ1-1; D is ambiguous. From germline, CDR1 is MNHEY and CDR2 SVGAGI. The CDR3 runs 13 residues. V was clipped by 0 bases and J by 4 bases, with 6 bases between them. CDR3 in DNA: TGTGCCAGCAGTTACTCTTTGAGCACTGAAGCTTTCTTT. Protein sequence: CASSYSLSTEAFF.

The chain couples TRBV27 to TRBJ1-1; D is unresolved. Germline V gene lookup returns CDR1 MNHEY and CDR2 SMNVEV (reference sequence). The length of the CDR3 is 13 residues. The V end lost 2 bases, the J end lost 4 bases, and 8 bases lay between the germline ends. The CDR3 DNA follows: TGTGCCAGCAGTTTAGAGGTGGGCACTGAAGCTTTCTTT. Translating gives CASSLEVGTEAFF.

The rearrangement links TRBV5-1 to TRBJ1-3; the D is unclear. Trimming cost V 8 bases and J 1 base, with 16 bases left between them. Germline CDR1 SGHRS, CDR2 YFSETQ. The CDR3 length is 15 residues. Here the CDR3 DNA reads TGCGCCAGGTATCTGGAGAGTGCGTCTGGAAACACCATATATTTT. Translated: CARYLESASGNTIYF.

This clone appeared once. The chain has TRBV7-2 and TRBJ2-3; maybe TRBD2 (6 bases). In germline, CDR1 is SGHTA, CDR2 FQGNSA. Trimming removed 2 bases from V and 4 bases from J, with 13 bases in between. The CDR3 consists of 15 residues. As DNA, the CDR3 is TGTGCCAGCAGCTTATACCCGGCGGGGTCAGATACGCAGTATTTT. Its protein product is CASSLYPAGSDTQYF.

In its sample, this clone was seen a few times. The rearrangement uses TRBV11-1 and TRBJ2-5; 10 bases fit TRBD2. Germline V gene lookup returns CDR1 SGHAT and CDR2 FQDESV (reference sequence). The CDR3 extends over 16 amino acids. Trimming removed 5 bases from V and 4 bases from J; junction bases left unmatched: 10. The CDR3 coding sequence is TGTGCCAGCAGCACAACCGGGACTAGCGTGCGAGAGACCCAGTACTTC. Translation gives CASSTTGTSVRETQYF.

V usage is TRBV2 and J usage is TRBJ2-7, with 9 bases that match TRBD2. The CDR3 consists of 15 residues. Germline V gene lookup returns CDR1 SNHLY and CDR2 FYNNEI. The CDR3 protein is CASAKGLAGTYEQYF. As DNA, the CDR3 is TGTGCTAGTGCTAAGGGTCTAGCGGGGACCTACGAGCAGTACTTC.

This chain links TRBV30 with TRBJ1-5; no firm D call. The V end lost 5 bases, the J end lost 1 base, and 6 bases lay between the germline ends. The CDR3 is made up of 12 amino acids. Germline lookup yields CDR1 GTSNPN and CDR2 SVGIG (reference sequence). CDR3 region: CAWAGSNQPQHF. The CDR3 DNA follows: TGTGCCTGGGCTGGGAGCAATCAGCCCCAGCATTTT.

A remark on this clone: Other DNA sequences of this sample code for an identical CDR3. The gene calls are TRBV20-1 and TRBJ2-7; D ambiguous. Trimming removed 6 bases at V and 7 bases at J, with 10 bases between. The CDR3 consists of 10 residues. Germline CDR1 is DFQATT and CDR2 is SNEGSKA (reference sequence). CDR3 in amino acids: CSASRVEQYF. The CDR3 DNA sequence: TGCAGTGCGAGCCGAGTTGAGCAGTACTTC.

This clone was counted a few times. The V gene is TRBV2, the J gene TRBJ2-5, with 10 bases that match TRBD2. The CDR3 runs 18 residues. Germline values: CDR1 SNHLY, CDR2 FYNNEI. Unmatched junction bases numbered 17, after V lost 6 bases and J lost 4 bases. CDR3 nucleotide sequence: TGTGCCAGCAGCCCGGGGGTGCTAGCGGGAGTAGGTCGAGAGACCCAGTACTTC. As protein: CASSPGVLAGVGRETQYF.

This chain links TRBV6-6 with TRBJ2-2; D is perhaps TRBD1 (5 bases). The CDR3 is made up of 14 amino acids. Germline values: CDR1 MNHNY, CDR2 SVGAGI (reference sequence). CDR3 nucleotide sequence: TGTGCTGCCAGGGCAGCCCCGAACACCGGGGAGCTGTTTTTT. Translating it yields CAARAAPNTGELFF.

This clone was seen only once. The genes are TRBV7-2 and TRBJ1-6; D is perhaps TRBD1 (6 bases). There are 16 residues in the CDR3. Trimming removed 8 bases at V and 9 bases at J, with 23 bases between. Germline V CDR1 and CDR2: SGHTA, FQGNSA. The CDR3 DNA reads as TGTGCCAGCGGTTCCGCGGCGGGGGGGCAAGGTTCACCCCTCCACTTT. This gives the protein CASGSAAGGQGSPLHF.

The rearrangement uses TRBV18 and TRBJ1-5; 8 bases line up with TRBD1. Germline values: CDR1 KGHSH, CDR2 LQKENI. V gave up 3 bases and J gave up 6 bases; unmatched junction bases: 4. The CDR3 consists of 14 residues. Here the CDR3 DNA reads TGTGCCAGCTCACCGGGACAGGCGGCTCAGCCCCAGCATTTT. Translating it yields CASSPGQAAQPQHF.

This chain connects TRBV5-8 to TRBJ1-5, with TRBD1 identical over 9 bases. CDR3 length equals 17 residues. From germline, CDR1 is SGHTS and CDR2 YDEGEE. J lost 1 base, V lost 3 bases, and 8 bases had no gene match. The CDR3, as DNA: TGTGCCAGCAGCTCGGGACAGGGCGAGAGAAGCAATCAGCCCCAGCATTTT. It yields the protein CASSSGQGERSNQPQHF. Filled out from reference TRBV5-8 and TRBJ1-5, the complete variable domain reads EAGVTQSPTHLIKTRGQQATLRCSPISGHTSVYWYQQALGLGLQFLLWYDEGEERNRGNFPPRFSGRQFPNYSSELNVNALELEDSALYLCASSSGQGERSNQPQHFGDGTRLSIL.

This chain links TRBV7-3 with TRBJ1-1; no reliable D call. The CDR3 is 16 amino acids. CDR1 SGHTA and CDR2 FQGTGA come from the germline V gene. V lost 0 bases to trimming and J lost 3 bases, with 14 bases between them. The CDR3 here is CASSLTPGVPDTEAFF. CDR3 in DNA: TGTGCCAGCAGCTTAACACCAGGAGTGCCGGACACTGAAGCTTTCTTT.

V is TRBV12-5 and J is TRBJ2-7; D gene unclear. V lost 1 base and J lost 7, with 8 bases in between. Germline V gives CDR1 LGHNT, CDR2 FRNRAP. This CDR3 is 12 amino acids long. The chain's CDR3 is CASGLELGEQYF. CDR3 DNA sequence: TGTGCTAGTGGTTTGGAACTTGGGGAGCAGTACTTC. Filled out from reference TRBV12-5 and TRBJ2-7, the complete variable domain reads DARVTQTPRHKVTEMGQEVTMRCQPILGHNTVFWYRQTMMQGLELLAYFRNRAPLDDSGMPKDRFSAEMPDATLATLKIQPSEPRDSAVYFCASGLELGEQYFGPGTRLTVT.

The chain links TRBV10-1 to TRBJ2-5; D is undetermined. The CDR3 has 11 amino acids. Trimming removed 4 bases at V and 4 bases at J, with 4 bases between. Germline V gene sequence: CDR1 WNHNN, CDR2 SYGVQD (reference sequence). CDR3 nucleotides: TGCGCCAGCAGTGGTGGAGAGACCCAGTACTTC. Protein product: CASSGGETQYF.

The chain combines TRBV11-3 with TRBJ2-1, with TRBD1 as a possible D gene (5 bases). Germline V gene data show CDR1 as SGHNT and CDR2 as YENEEA. V was pared by 5 bases and J by 1 base, with 15 bases between. The CDR3 is 16 amino acids. The CDR3 sequence is CASSPSQAASYNEQFF. CDR3 DNA: TGTGCCAGCAGCCCGTCACAGGCTGCGTCCTACAATGAGCAGTTCTTC.

The DNA of the CDR3 is TGTGCCAGCACTAAAGTGGGTAGCGGGGGCTCCTACGAGCAGTACTTC. This sequence encodes CASTKVGSGGSYEQYF. J is TRBJ2-7 and V is TRBV28; 9 nucleotides agree with TRBD2. The junction had 10 bases not matched to a gene; V was cut back by 7 bases and J by 0 bases. There are 16 residues in the CDR3. CDR1 is MDHEN and CDR2 is SYDVKM in the germline V gene. Based on the CDR3 plus reference TRBV28 and TRBJ2-7, the full variable domain is DVKVTQSSRYLVKRTGEKVFLECVQDMDHENMFWYRQDPGLGLRLIYFSYDVKMKEKGDIPEGYSVSREKKERFSLILESASTNQTSMYLCASTKVGSGGSYEQYFGPGTRLTVT.

The chain carries TRBV5-4 and TRBJ2-5, with 7 positions matching TRBD1. This CDR3 comprises 20 residues. CDR1 is SGHNT and CDR2 is YYREEE in the germline V gene (reference sequence). The V and J ends lost 0 bases and 0 bases, in that order; junction bases with no gene match: 17. The DNA for the CDR3 is TGTGCCAGCAGCTTGGAGGGGACAGCTTTTAACCTTCAATACCAAGAGACCCAGTACTTC. Protein sequence: CASSLEGTAFNLQYQETQYF.

V is TRBV7-2 and J is TRBJ1-1, with 8 bases that match TRBD1. The V gene's germline CDR1 is SGHTA and CDR2 FQGNSA. After removal of 5 bases from V and 5 bases from J, the junction contained 7 bases not matched to a gene. The CDR3 covers 14 residues. The CDR3 spells CASSAQGAGTEAFF. Written as DNA, the CDR3 is TGTGCCAGCAGCGCCCAGGGGGCAGGGACTGAAGCTTTCTTT.

The chain links TRBV2 to TRBJ2-5, with 8 bases that match TRBD2. The CDR3 is 15 residues long. CDR1 is SNHLY and CDR2 is FYNNEI in the germline V gene. The junction had 8 bases not matched to a gene; V was cut back by 3 bases and J by 5 bases. The CDR3 reads CASSELAGNYETQYF. DNA of the CDR3: TGTGCCAGCAGTGAGCTAGCGGGTAATTACGAGACCCAGTACTTC.

The V gene is TRBV10-3, the J gene TRBJ2-6, with D uncertain. The ends were cut back, 8 bases at V and 0 bases at J, with 11 bases in the middle. Germline V lookup: CDR1 ENHRY, CDR2 SYGVKD. The CDR3 is made up of 15 amino acids. The CDR3 is CAISAGSSGANVLTF. For the CDR3, the DNA is TGTGCCATCTCCGCAGGCAGCTCTGGGGCCAACGTCCTGACTTTC.

This chain links TRBV27 with TRBJ2-7; a weak D match, TRBD1 (6 bases). The V gene lost 5 bases and the J gene lost 2 bases, with 16 bases spanning the gap. CDR3 length: 15 amino acids. Germline V lookup: CDR1 MNHEY, CDR2 SMNVEV (reference sequence). CDR3 DNA: TGTGCCAGCAGTGACCTTACAGGGCTGCCCTACGAGCAGTACTTC. Translated, it gives CASSDLTGLPYEQYF.

The chain is built from TRBV30 and TRBJ1-4; 7 bases map to TRBD1. The CDR3 is 15 residues long. With V trimmed by 3 bases and J by 4 bases, 8 bases remained unmatched. CDR1 and CDR2 (germline): GTSNPN, SVGIG (reference sequence). CDR3 nucleotides: TGTGCCTGGAGATCGAGGGGGCGGGGTAATGAAAAACTGTTTTTT. Its translation: CAWRSRGRGNEKLFF.

The chain carries TRBV5-4 and TRBJ1-6, with D possibly TRBD1 on 6 matching bases. Germline CDR1 SGHNT, CDR2 YYREEE (reference sequence). The CDR3 covers 14 residues. The V end was cut by 5 bases, the J end by 8 bases, with 14 bases between. The CDR3 DNA reads as TGTGCCAGCAGGGAACAGGGATGGGATTCACCCCTCCACTTT. Amino acid sequence: CASREQGWDSPLHF. Based on the CDR3 plus reference TRBV5-4 and TRBJ1-6, the full variable domain is ETGVTQSPTHLIKTRGQQVTLRCSSQSGHNTVSWYQQALGQGPQFIFQYYREEENGRGNFPPRFSGLQFPNYSSELNVNALELDDSALYLCASREQGWDSPLHFGNGTRLTVT.

This clone was observed a single time. The chain has TRBV5-5 and TRBJ1-6; 10 nucleotides match TRBD1. Trimming cost V 3 bases and J 9 bases; bases outside gene matches: 6. The germline gives CDR1 SGHKS, CDR2 YYEKEE (reference sequence). The CDR3 spans 15 residues. CDR3 bases: TGTGCCAGCAGCTCAGGACAGGGGGTGATTTCACCCCTCCACTTT. This translates into CASSSGQGVISPLHF.

A remark on this clone: One junction end does not reproduce the germline sequence, and a read error may be involved. The chain is built from TRBV28 and TRBJ2-6; 9 positions agree with TRBD1. Looked up from germline, CDR1 is MDHEN and CDR2 is SYDVKM. The CDR3 is made up of 13 amino acids. CDR3 in amino acids: CASRGGQQGQGAF. DNA for the CDR3: TGTGCCAGCAGAGGGGGACAACAGGGACAGGGCGCATTC.

The sample holds many counts of this clone. The same CDR3 also results from other DNA sequences found in this sample. The chain joins TRBV5-1 to TRBJ1-2, with no clear D. The V gene's germline CDR1 is SGHRS and CDR2 YFSETQ. This CDR3 is built from 13 residues. Trimming removed 6 bases at V and 2 bases at J, with 11 bases between. CDR3 loop: CASTLGENYGYTF. The DNA of the CDR3 is TGCGCCAGCACCTTAGGTGAGAACTATGGCTACACCTTC.